A single sample gave rise to the 18 T cell receptor beta chains below, sequenced in a study of cytotoxic CD8 clonotypes in ibrutinib-treated CLL. Clones were sequenced by immunoSEQ multiplex PCR, and TCRdb holds only the in-frame ones, with some missing. Among some 120,000 clones listed, more than 55% were seen once. The specimen comprised PBMCs, sampled after 24 months of ibrutinib treatment. These receptors all come from a human donor with chronic lymphocytic leukemia.

The V and J genes are TRBV6-5 and TRBJ1-3; the D is unclear. The CDR3 is made up of 14 amino acids. V gave up 6 bases and J gave up 1 base, with 10 bases separating them. Germline V gene data show CDR1 as MNHEY and CDR2 as SVGAGI. The CDR3 spells CASSPTHSGNTIYF. The CDR3 DNA reads as TGTGCCAGCAGCCCCACCCATTCTGGAAACACCATATATTTT.

The chain couples TRBV7-8 to TRBJ1-5, with 10 bases identical to TRBD1. Germline V gene data show CDR1 as SGHVS and CDR2 as FQNEAQ. The CDR3 has 14 amino acids. J lost 4 bases, V lost 3 bases, and 0 bases had no gene match. The CDR3 is CASSLGQGNQPQHF. DNA of the CDR3: TGTGCCAGCAGCTTGGGACAGGGGAATCAGCCCCAGCATTTT.

This clone was seen more than once but under ten times. The same CDR3 can be traced to other DNA sequences in this sample. CDR3 region: CASSVAAGGRDTQYF. The CDR3 nucleotides are TGTGCCAGCAGCGTAGCGGCGGGGGGGCGTGATACGCAGTATTTT. This chain joins TRBV9 and TRBJ2-3; 9 nucleotides line up with TRBD2. CDR1 and CDR2 from the germline V gene are SGDLS and YYNGEE. V lost 0 bases to trimming and J lost 6 bases; unmatched junction nucleotides: 5. The CDR3 has 15 amino acids. Complete variable domain (other parts from reference TRBV9 and TRBJ2-3): DSGVTQTPKHLITATGQRVTLRCSPRSGDLSVYWYQQSLDQGLQFLIQYYNGEERAKGNILERFSAQQFPDLHSELNLSSLELGDSALYFCASSVAAGGRDTQYFGPGTRLTVL.

This clone was detected a few times. The rearrangement joins TRBV5-6 to TRBJ1-6, with D perhaps matching TRBD1 (6 bases). V lost 0 bases and J lost 10, with 17 bases in between. Germline V lookup: CDR1 SGHDT, CDR2 YYEEEE. The CDR3 has 16 residues. CDR3 nucleotide sequence: TGTGCCAGCAGCTTGGTGTCGACAACAGGGAAATCACCCCTCCACTTT. This codes for CASSLVSTTGKSPLHF. The entire variable domain, with the rest obtained from reference TRBV5-6 and TRBJ1-6, is as follows: DAGVTQSPTHLIKTRGQQVTLRCSPKSGHDTVSWYQQALGQGPQFIFQYYEEEERQRGNFPDRFSGHQFPNYSSELNVNALLLGDSALYLCASSLVSTTGKSPLHFGNGTRLTVT.

CDR3 bases: TGTGCCAGCAGCACCCGGGACGGGACCTACGAGCAGTACTTC. This sequence encodes CASSTRDGTYEQYF. This rearrangement joins TRBV11-3 to TRBJ2-7; possibly TRBD1 or TRBD2 for D (5 bases each). Germline V gives CDR1 SGHNT, CDR2 YENEEA. Trimming left V 5 bases short and J 2 bases short, with 13 bases between. The CDR3 runs 14 residues.

The V gene is TRBV11-2, the J gene TRBJ2-7; D remains unclear. This CDR3 has 14 residues. The ends were cut back, 1 base at V and 0 bases at J, with 7 bases in the middle. CDR1 and CDR2 (germline): SGHAT, FQNNGV. The CDR3 is CASSLALNSYEQYF. The CDR3 DNA reads TGTGCCAGCAGCTTAGCCCTAAACTCCTACGAGCAGTACTTC.

The chain employs TRBV11-3 and TRBJ1-1, with a weak D call TRBD1 (5 bases). There are 12 residues in the CDR3. Trimming stripped 11 bases from V and 1 base from J, with 11 bases between. Germline V gene lookup returns CDR1 SGHNT and CDR2 YENEEA. The CDR3 coding sequence is TGTGCCTCGGGACGGAGGAACACTGAAGCTTTCTTT. Translating it yields CASGRRNTEAFF. Together with reference TRBV11-3 and TRBJ1-1, the CDR3 gives the full variable domain: EAGVVQSPRYKIIEKKQPVAFWCNPISGHNTLYWYLQNLGQGPELLIRYENEEAVDDSQLPKDRFSAERLKGVDSTLKIQPAELGDSAVYLCASGRRNTEAFFGQGTRLTVV.

This sequence joins TRBV27 and TRBJ1-1; D perhaps matches TRBD1 (6 bases). The V and J ends lost 5 bases and 0 bases respectively, with 13 bases between them. Germline V gene sequence: CDR1 MNHEY, CDR2 SMNVEV (reference sequence). The CDR3 length is 15 residues. This chain's CDR3 is CASSPGTPMNTEAFF. Written as DNA, the CDR3 is TGTGCCAGCAGTCCCGGGACACCTATGAACACTGAAGCTTTCTTT.

This clone has only a few counts. The chain carries TRBV27 and TRBJ1-3; D not certain. This CDR3 has 14 amino acids. Between the trimmed V and J ends, which lost 7 bases and 4 bases, there was a span of 14 bases. From germline, CDR1 is MNHEY and CDR2 SMNVEV (reference sequence). CDR3 amino acids: CASKRWAAGNTIYF. Written as DNA, the CDR3 is TGTGCCAGCAAGCGTTGGGCTGCCGGAAACACCATATATTTT.

Only a few counts were recorded for this clone. J is TRBJ2-5 and V is TRBV30; D gene ambiguous. This CDR3 spans 14 amino acids. CDR1 and CDR2 from the germline V gene are GTSNPN and SVGIG (reference sequence). The V end was cut by 3 bases, the J end by 2 bases, with 13 bases between. CDR3 loop: CAWSTPPGQETQYF. The CDR3 nucleotides read TGTGCCTGGAGCACCCCACCGGGTCAAGAGACCCAGTACTTC.

This clone has more than one count but fewer than ten. Other nucleotide sequences from this sample produce the same CDR3. V is TRBV30 and J is TRBJ1-5; unclear D gene. The length of the CDR3 is 12 residues. V dropped 0 bases and J dropped 6 bases, with 6 bases sitting between them. CDR1 is GTSNPN, CDR2 SVGIG, per germline (reference sequence). In DNA form, the CDR3 reads TGTGCCTGGAGTGTATCTGGTCAGCCCCAGCATTTT. It codes for CAWSVSGQPQHF.

This chain joins TRBV6-6 and TRBJ2-7; 8 bases map to TRBD1. The germline gives CDR1 MNHNY, CDR2 SVGAGI (reference sequence). CDR3 size: 12 residues. Trimming removed 6 bases from V and 7 bases from J; junction bases left unmatched: 5. The CDR3 DNA reads as TGTGCCAGCAGCGGACAGGGTGGGGAGCAGTACTTC. It specifies CASSGQGGEQYF.

This clone was seen just once. J is TRBJ2-5 and V is TRBV2; TRBD1 matches 7 bases. Germline assignment: CDR1 SNHLY and CDR2 FYNNEI. The junction had 4 bases not matched to a gene; V was cut back by 8 bases and J by 4 bases. This CDR3 has 12 residues. Here the CDR3 reads CASGRGTETQYF. As DNA, the CDR3 is TGTGCCAGCGGCAGGGGGACAGAGACCCAGTACTTC.

This clone has just one count. The genes are TRBV4-1 and TRBJ2-7; D not resolved. Looked up from germline, CDR1 is MGHRA and CDR2 is YSYEKL. V was pared by 1 base and J by 9 bases, with 7 bases between. This CDR3 is 11 amino acids long. The CDR3 DNA reads as TGCGCCAGCAGCCAAGCTGGGGTGCAGTACTTC. Its protein product is CASSQAGVQYF.

The CDR3 loop reads CSATDGRRAYNEQFF. The CDR3 DNA follows: TGCAGCGCCACGGACGGCCGCCGAGCCTACAATGAGCAGTTCTTC. The V and J genes are TRBV29-1 and TRBJ2-1; D unresolved. This CDR3 has 15 residues. Germline loops: CDR1 SQVTM, CDR2 ANQGSEA. Trimming removed 7 bases at V and 2 bases at J, with 18 bases between.

This clone was detected only a few times. The chain links TRBV9 to TRBJ2-1; 7 bases are shared with TRBD2. The V segment lost 3 bases and the J segment 1 base; nucleotides outside the gene matches: 7. Germline CDR1 is SGDLS and CDR2 is YYNGEE. CDR3 size: 16 residues. The CDR3 loop is CASSAVPSGSYNEQFF. CDR3 bases: TGTGCCAGCAGCGCCGTTCCTAGCGGATCCTACAATGAGCAGTTCTTC.

The chain links TRBV28 to TRBJ1-2, with 8 bases fitting TRBD1. From germline, CDR1 is MDHEN and CDR2 SYDVKM. V lost 5 bases to trimming and J lost 6 bases; unmatched junction nucleotides: 8. The CDR3 contains 14 residues. The CDR3 DNA reads as TGTGCCAGCAGTCCCTGGACAGGGAGGAATGGCTACACCTTC. Amino acid sequence: CASSPWTGRNGYTF.

The J gene is TRBJ1-4, the V gene TRBV6-1, with unresolved D. Between the trimmed V and J ends, which lost 7 bases and 1 base, there was a span of 10 bases. Germline CDR1 reads MNHNS; CDR2 reads SASEGT. CDR3 size: 14 residues. Written as DNA, the CDR3 is TGTGCCAGCAATGGGCCCGTAACTAATGAAAAACTGTTTTTT. Protein product: CASNGPVTNEKLFF.